These 7 T cell receptor beta chains came from one sample sequenced in a study of blood T cell repertoires in COVID-19. The table came from immunoSEQ multiplex PCR; TCRdb's copy has only in-frame clones and leaves some out. This table holds approximately 210,000 clones, roughly 81% found once. Sequences were obtained from peripheral blood. The receptors here all came from a woman between 45 and 60 years old with active or convalescent COVID-19.

The chain employs TRBV5-1 and TRBJ1-2; 9 bases map to TRBD1. Germline assignment: CDR1 SGHRS and CDR2 YFSETQ. The CDR3 is 14 amino acids. The V segment lost 2 bases and the J segment 2 bases; nucleotides outside the gene matches: 1. The CDR3 loop reads CASSLQGANYGYTF. CDR3 nucleotides: TGCGCCAGCAGCTTACAGGGGGCCAACTATGGCTACACCTTC.

This clone was seen a handful of times. The chain links TRBV7-6 to TRBJ1-1, with D perhaps matching TRBD1 (6 bases). The CDR3 runs 14 residues. Looked up from germline, CDR1 is SGHVS and CDR2 is FNYEAQ. Trimming left V 5 bases short and J 7 bases short, with 17 bases between. The CDR3 loop reads CASSDSDSSYEAFF. CDR3 DNA sequence: TGTGCCAGCAGCGACTCGGACAGTAGCTATGAAGCTTTCTTT.

CDR3 DNA sequence: TGTGCCAGCAGTTTTACAGGGGGCGTAGATACGCAGTATTTT. It translates to CASSFTGGVDTQYF. The rearrangement joins TRBV28 to TRBJ2-3, with 9 positions matching TRBD1. The CDR3 consists of 14 residues. V lost 3 bases, J lost 5 bases, and 3 bases stayed unmatched. Germline CDR1 is MDHEN and CDR2 is SYDVKM.

The J gene is TRBJ2-4, the V gene TRBV29-1, with 10 bases lining up with TRBD1. The CDR3 runs 18 residues. Germline V gene lookup returns CDR1 SQVTM and CDR2 ANQGSEA. V gave up 7 bases and J gave up 0 bases; unmatched junction bases: 15. In DNA, the CDR3 is TGCAGCGCCTCGGTTCCGGGACAGGGGTTACTAGCCAAAAACATTCAGTACTTC. It encodes CSASVPGQGLLAKNIQYF. The full variable domain, in which reference TRBV29-1 and TRBJ2-4 provide the parts outside the CDR3, is SAVISQKPSRDICQRGTSLTIQCQVDSQVTMMFWYRQQPGQSLTLIATANQGSEATYESGFVIDKFPISRPNLTFSTLTVSNMSPEDSSIYLCSASVPGQGLLAKNIQYFGAGTRLSVL.

This clone has just one count. The chain links TRBV3-1 (or the pseudogene TRBV3-2) to TRBJ1-1; the D is unclear. This CDR3 contains 17 residues. Trimming removed 0 bases at V and 0 bases at J, with 14 bases between. Germline V lookup: CDR1 LGHDT, CDR2 YNNKEL (reference sequence). This chain's CDR3 is CASSQDKTRNLNTEAFF. The DNA of the CDR3 is TGTGCCAGCAGCCAAGATAAAACTAGAAACTTGAACACTGAAGCTTTCTTT.

The rearrangement joins TRBV3-1 (or the pseudogene TRBV3-2) to TRBJ1-4, with 7 bases identical to TRBD1. This CDR3 comprises 11 residues. The germline V gene encodes CDR1 LGHDT and CDR2 YNNKEL (reference sequence). The ends lost 8 bases at V and 13 bases at J; junction bases unmatched: 7. CDR3 loop: CASQGVEVLFF. The CDR3 coding sequence is TGTGCCAGCCAGGGGGTAGAGGTACTGTTTTTT.

The chain is built from TRBV2 and TRBJ2-3, with TRBD2 identical over 8 bases. V lost 8 bases and J lost 6; bases outside the gene matches: 10. The CDR3 is 14 amino acids. Germline V CDR1 and CDR2: SNHLY, FYNNEI. CDR3 sequence (DNA): TGTGCCAGCGGCGCCGGGGGGGGAGCGGATACGCAGTATTTT. Its protein product is CASGAGGGADTQYF.